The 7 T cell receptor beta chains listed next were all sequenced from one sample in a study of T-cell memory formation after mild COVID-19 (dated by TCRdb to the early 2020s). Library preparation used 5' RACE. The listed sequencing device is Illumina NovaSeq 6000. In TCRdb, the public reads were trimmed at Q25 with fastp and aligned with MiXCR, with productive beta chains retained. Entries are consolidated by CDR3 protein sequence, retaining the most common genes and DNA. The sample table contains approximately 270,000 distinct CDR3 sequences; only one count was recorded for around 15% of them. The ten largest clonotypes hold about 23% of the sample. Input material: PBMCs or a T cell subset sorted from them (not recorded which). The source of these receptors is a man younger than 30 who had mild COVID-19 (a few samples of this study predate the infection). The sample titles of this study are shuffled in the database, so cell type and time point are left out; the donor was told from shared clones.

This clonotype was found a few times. The CDR3 nucleotides are TGTGCCAGCACCGGCCTGGGGGTCGGTCAGCTCTACGAGCAGTACTTC. Its translation is CASTGLGVGQLYEQYF. The chain recombines TRBV7-9 with TRBJ2-7; D may be TRBD1 or TRBD2 (5 bases each). V lost 7 bases and J 3 bases, leaving 22 bases between the germline ends. The germline V gene has CDR1 SEHNR and CDR2 FQNEAQ (reference sequence). The CDR3 contains 16 residues.

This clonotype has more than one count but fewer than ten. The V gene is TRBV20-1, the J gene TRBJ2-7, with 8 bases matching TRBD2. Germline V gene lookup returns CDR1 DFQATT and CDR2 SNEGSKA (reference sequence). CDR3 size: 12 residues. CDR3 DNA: TGCGGGGCCGGGGGGGACTCCTACGAGCAGTACTTC. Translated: CGAGGDSYEQYF.

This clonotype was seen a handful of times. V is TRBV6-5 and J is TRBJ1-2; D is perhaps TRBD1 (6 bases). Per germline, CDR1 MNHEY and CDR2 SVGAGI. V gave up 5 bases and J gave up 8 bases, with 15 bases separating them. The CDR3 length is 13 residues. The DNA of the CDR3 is TGTGCCAGCAGTAACCTACAGGGACGGGGCTACACCTTC. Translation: CASSNLQGRGYTF.

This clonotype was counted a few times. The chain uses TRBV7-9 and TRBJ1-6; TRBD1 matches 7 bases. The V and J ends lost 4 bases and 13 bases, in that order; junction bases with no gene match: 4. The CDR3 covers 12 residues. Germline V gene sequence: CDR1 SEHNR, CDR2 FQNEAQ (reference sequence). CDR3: CASSSPGQPLHF. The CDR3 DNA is TGTGCCAGCAGCTCCCCGGGACAGCCCCTCCACTTT.

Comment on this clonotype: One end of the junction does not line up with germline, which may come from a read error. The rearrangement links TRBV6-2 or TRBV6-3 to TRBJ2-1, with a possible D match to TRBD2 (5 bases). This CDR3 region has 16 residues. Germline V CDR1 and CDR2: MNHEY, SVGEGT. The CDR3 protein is CASSDSAGPLVNEQFF. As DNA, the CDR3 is TGTGCCAGCAGTGACTCTGCGGGCCCCCTGGTCAATGAGCAGTTCTTC.

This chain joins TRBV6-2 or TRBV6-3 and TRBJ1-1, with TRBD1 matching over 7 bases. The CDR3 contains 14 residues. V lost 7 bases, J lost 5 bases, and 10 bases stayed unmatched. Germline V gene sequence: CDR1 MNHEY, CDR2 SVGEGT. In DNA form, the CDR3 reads TGTGCCAGCAACTTTCAGGGGGTAGGGACTGAAGCTTTCTTT. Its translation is CASNFQGVGTEAFF.

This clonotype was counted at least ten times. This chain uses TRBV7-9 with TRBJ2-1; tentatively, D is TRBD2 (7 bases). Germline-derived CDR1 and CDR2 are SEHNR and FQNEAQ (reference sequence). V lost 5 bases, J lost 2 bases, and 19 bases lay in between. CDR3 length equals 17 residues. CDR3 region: CASSPPSGRGPYNEQFF. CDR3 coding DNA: TGTGCCAGCAGCCCACCCTCGGGGCGGGGGCCCTACAATGAGCAGTTCTTC.